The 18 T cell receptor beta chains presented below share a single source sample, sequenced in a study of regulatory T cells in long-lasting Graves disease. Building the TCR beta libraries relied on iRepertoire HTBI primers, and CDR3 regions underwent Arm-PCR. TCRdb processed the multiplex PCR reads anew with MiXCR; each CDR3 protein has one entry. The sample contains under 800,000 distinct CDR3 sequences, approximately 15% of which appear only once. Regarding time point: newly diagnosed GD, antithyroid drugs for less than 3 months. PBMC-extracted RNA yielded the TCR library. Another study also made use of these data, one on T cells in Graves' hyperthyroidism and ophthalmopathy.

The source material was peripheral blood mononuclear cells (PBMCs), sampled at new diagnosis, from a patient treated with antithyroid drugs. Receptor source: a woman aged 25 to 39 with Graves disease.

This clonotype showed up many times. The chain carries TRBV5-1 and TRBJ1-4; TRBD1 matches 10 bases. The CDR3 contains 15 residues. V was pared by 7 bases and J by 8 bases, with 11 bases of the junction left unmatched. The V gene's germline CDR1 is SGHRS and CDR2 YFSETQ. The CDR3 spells CASCSTGGAKEKLFF. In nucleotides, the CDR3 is TGCGCCAGCTGCTCGACAGGGGGCGCGAAGGAAAAACTGTTTTTT.

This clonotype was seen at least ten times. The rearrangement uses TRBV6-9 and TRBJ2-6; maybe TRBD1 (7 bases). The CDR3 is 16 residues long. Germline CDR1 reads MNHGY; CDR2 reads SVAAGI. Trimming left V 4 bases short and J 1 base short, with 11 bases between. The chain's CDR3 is CASSSRGASGANVLTF. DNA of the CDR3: TGTGCCAGCAGTTCCAGGGGGGCGTCTGGGGCCAACGTCCTGACTTTC.

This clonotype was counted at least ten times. The CDR3 region has the DNA TGTGCCAGCAGCCAAAGGTGGCCTTGGGTACAGGGTAATGTGATGAACACTGAAGCTTTCTTT. Translating gives CASSQRWPWVQGNVMNTEAFF. The chain carries TRBV16 and TRBJ1-1, with D possibly matching TRBD1 (6 bases). Germline CDR1 and CDR2: KGHSY and FQNENV. V lost 2 bases and J lost 0, with 28 bases in between. The CDR3 has 21 residues.

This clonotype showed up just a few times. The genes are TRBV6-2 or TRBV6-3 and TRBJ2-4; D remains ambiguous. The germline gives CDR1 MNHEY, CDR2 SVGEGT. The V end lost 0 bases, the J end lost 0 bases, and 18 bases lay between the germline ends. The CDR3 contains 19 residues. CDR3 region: CASSYSPGASILAKNIQYF. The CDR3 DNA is TGTGCCAGCAGTTACTCCCCCGGAGCGTCGATCCTAGCCAAAAACATTCAGTACTTC.

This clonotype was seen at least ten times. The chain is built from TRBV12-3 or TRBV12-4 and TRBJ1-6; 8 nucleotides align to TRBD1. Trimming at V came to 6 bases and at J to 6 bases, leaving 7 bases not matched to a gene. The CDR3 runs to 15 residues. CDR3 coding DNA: TGTGCCAGCAGCCCAACAACAGGGGGTAATTCACCCCTCCACTTT. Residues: CASSPTTGGNSPLHF.

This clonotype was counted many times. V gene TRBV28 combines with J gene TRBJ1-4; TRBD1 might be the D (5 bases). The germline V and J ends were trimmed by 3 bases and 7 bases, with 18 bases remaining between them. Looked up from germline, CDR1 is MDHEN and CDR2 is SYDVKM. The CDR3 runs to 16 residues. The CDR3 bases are TGTGCCAGCAGTTTTCTGACGCCACAGGCGGGTGAAAAACTGTTTTTT. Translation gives CASSFLTPQAGEKLFF.

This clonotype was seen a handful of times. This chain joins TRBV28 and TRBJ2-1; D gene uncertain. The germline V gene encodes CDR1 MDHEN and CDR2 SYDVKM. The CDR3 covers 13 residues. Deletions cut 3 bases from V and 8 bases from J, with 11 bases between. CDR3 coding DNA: TGTGCCAGCAGTTTTTTTGGTTGGGATGAGCAGTTCTTC. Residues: CASSFFGWDEQFF.

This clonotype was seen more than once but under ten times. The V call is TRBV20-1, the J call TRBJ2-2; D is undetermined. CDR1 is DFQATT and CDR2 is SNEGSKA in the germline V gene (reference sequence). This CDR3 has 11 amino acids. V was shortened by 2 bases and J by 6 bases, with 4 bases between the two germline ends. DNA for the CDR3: TGCAGTGCTAGAAGTGCCGGGGAGCTGTTTTTT. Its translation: CSARSAGELFF.

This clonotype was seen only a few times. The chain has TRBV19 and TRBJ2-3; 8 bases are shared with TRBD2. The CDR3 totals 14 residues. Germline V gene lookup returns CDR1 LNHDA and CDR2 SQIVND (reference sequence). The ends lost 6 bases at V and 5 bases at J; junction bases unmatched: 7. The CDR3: CASRMTGGGDTQYF. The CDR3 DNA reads TGTGCCAGTAGGATGACGGGAGGGGGAGATACGCAGTATTTT. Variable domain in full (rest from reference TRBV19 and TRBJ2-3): DGGITQSPKYLFRKEGQNVTLSCEQNLNHDAMYWYRQDPGQGLRLIYYSQIVNDFQKGDIAEGYSVSREKKESFPLTVTSAQKNPTAFYLCASRMTGGGDTQYFGPGTRLTVL.

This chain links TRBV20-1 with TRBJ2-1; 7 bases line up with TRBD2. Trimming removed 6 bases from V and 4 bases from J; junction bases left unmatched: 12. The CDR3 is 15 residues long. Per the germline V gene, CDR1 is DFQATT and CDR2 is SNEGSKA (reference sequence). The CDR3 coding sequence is TGCAGTGCCCCTCCCGGGGCTAGCGGTTACAATGAGCAGTTCTTC. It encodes CSAPPGASGYNEQFF.

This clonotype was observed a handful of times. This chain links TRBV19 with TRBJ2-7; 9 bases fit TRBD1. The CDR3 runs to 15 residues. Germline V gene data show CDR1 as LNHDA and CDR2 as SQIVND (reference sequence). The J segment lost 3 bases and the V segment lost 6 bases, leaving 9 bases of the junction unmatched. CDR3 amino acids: CASSISGQGIYEQYF. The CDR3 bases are TGTGCCAGTAGCATTTCGGGACAGGGAATCTACGAGCAGTACTTC.

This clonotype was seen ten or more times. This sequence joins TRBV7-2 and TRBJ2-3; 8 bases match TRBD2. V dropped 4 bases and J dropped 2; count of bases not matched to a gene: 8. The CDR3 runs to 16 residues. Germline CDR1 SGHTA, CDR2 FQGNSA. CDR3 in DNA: TGTGCCAGCAGCTCCCGCCCTAGCGGGTCCACAGATACGCAGTATTTT. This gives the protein CASSSRPSGSTDTQYF.

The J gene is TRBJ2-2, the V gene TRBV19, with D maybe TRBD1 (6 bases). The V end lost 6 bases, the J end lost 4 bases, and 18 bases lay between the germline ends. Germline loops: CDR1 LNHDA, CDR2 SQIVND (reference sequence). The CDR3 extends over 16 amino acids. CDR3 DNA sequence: TGTGCCAGTAGAAACCCGGGACATTCCCGCACCGGGGAGCTGTTTTTT. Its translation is CASRNPGHSRTGELFF.

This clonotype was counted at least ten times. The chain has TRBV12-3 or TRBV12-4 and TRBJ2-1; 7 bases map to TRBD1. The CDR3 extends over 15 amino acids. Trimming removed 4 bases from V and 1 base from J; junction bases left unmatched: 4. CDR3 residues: CASSSYRGSYNEQFF. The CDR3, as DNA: TGTGCCAGCAGTTCGTACAGGGGTTCCTACAATGAGCAGTTCTTC.

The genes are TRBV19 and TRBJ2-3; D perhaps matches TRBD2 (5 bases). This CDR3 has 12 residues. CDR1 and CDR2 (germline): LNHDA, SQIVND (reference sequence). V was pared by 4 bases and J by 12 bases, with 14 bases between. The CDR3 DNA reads TGTGCCAGTAGTACCCCCGGGAAGTATCAGTATTTT. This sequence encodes CASSTPGKYQYF.

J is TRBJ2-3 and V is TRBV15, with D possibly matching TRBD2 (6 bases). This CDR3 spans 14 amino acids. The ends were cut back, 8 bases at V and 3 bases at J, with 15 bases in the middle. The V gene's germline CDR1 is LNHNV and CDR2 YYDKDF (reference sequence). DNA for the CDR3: TGTGCCACCGCCACGGGACTGGTAACAGATACGCAGTATTTT. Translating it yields CATATGLVTDTQYF.

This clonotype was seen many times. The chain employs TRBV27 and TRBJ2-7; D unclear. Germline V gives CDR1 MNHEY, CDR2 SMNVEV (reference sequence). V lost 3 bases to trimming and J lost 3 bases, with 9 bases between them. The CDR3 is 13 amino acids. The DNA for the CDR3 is TGTGCCAGCAGTTTTGGCAGGAACTACGAGCAGTACTTC. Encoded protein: CASSFGRNYEQYF.

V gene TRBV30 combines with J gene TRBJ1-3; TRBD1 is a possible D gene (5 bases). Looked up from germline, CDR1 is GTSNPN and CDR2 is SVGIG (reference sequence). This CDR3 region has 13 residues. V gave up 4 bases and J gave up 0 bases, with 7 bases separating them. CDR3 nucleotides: TGTGCCTGGACAGGGACCTCTGGAAACACCATATATTTT. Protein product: CAWTGTSGNTIYF.